This TCR beta chain was captured in a study of blood T cells in healthy people across ages. Study outcomes and limitations: Observed TCR beta diversity per million T cells went down as age went up. This fall followed a roughly linear course with age.

With a J-beta primer mix and a sample-barcoded 5' primer, a second PCR ran about 7 to 11 cycles. TCRdb processed the 5' RACE reads anew with MiXCR; each CDR3 protein has one entry. The sample includes hundreds of thousands of distinct CDR3 sequences, over 40% of them seen just once. J gave up 2 bases and V 4 bases, and 4 bases lay outside the gene matches. The CDR3 runs 17 residues. Germline V gives CDR1 MNHEY, CDR2 SMNVEV (reference sequence). This clonotype was observed many times. Its antigen is as yet unknown. The TCR sequence derives from a woman aged 80 or over in good health. The chain recombines TRBV27 with TRBJ2-3, with 15 bases lining up with TRBD2. Sequenced material: blood. The CDR3 DNA sequence: TGTGCCAGCAGTTCCAGGACTAGCGGGAGGGTCACAGATACGCAGTATTTT. It codes for CASSSRTSGRVTDTQYF.